One sample yielded the 8 T cell receptor beta chains listed below, sequenced in a study of early T cells in non-severe SARS-CoV-2 infection. MiXCR, applied by TCRdb to the 5' RACE reads, yields one record per CDR3 protein. The profile shows approximately 30,000 distinct CDR3 sequences, roughly 4.8% of them singletons. The sample taken for sequencing was whole blood. The receptor set was obtained from an adult who was a healthcare worker with PCR-confirmed SARS-CoV-2 infection or an uninfected control (not recorded which).

This clonotype was counted at least ten times. The CDR3 DNA follows: TGTGCCACCAGTGACCCGATGGGGAGCTCCTACAATGAGCAGTTCTTC. It codes for CATSDPMGSSYNEQFF. The rearrangement joins TRBV24-1 to TRBJ2-1; TRBD2 might be the D (5 bases). This CDR3 contains 16 residues. Germline V gene lookup returns CDR1 KGHDR and CDR2 SFDVKD. V lost 4 bases and J 0 bases, leaving 12 bases between the germline ends.

The rearrangement uses TRBV6-5 and TRBJ2-7; possible D gene TRBD2, 5 bases. Trimming stripped 8 bases from V and 5 bases from J, with 22 bases between. The CDR3 runs 15 residues. Germline CDR1 reads MNHEY; CDR2 reads SVGAGI. This CDR3 reads CASPPRRVPPHEQYF. CDR3 DNA: TGTGCCAGCCCTCCCCGGCGGGTACCTCCCCACGAGCAGTACTTC.

V usage is TRBV5-1 and J usage is TRBJ2-3; D is uncertain. V lost 4 bases and J lost 2, with 11 bases in between. Germline V CDR1 and CDR2: SGHRS, YFSETQ. The CDR3 spans 14 residues. As DNA, the CDR3 is TGCGCCAGCAGCCTGGACCGTTTCACAGATACGCAGTATTTT. Protein product: CASSLDRFTDTQYF.

Turning to this clonotype: This may be a read error: a much more frequent sequence differs by one nucleotide. The chain carries TRBV29-1 and TRBJ2-1; D gene ambiguous. The V and J ends lost 4 bases and 0 bases respectively, with 7 bases between them. Germline V CDR1 and CDR2: SQVTM, ANQGSEA. The CDR3 has 13 amino acids. The CDR3 DNA reads TGCAGCGTTGTGTCAGTCTCCTACAATGAGCAGTTCTTC. Its translation is CSVVSVSYNEQFF.

This clonotype was seen at least ten times. This chain connects TRBV9 to TRBJ2-1, with 9 bases aligning to TRBD1. Per germline, CDR1 SGDLS and CDR2 YYNGEE. This CDR3 has 15 residues. After removal of 4 bases from V and 4 bases from J, the junction contained 6 bases not matched to a gene. CDR3 in DNA: TGTGCCAGCAGCCAGGGACAGGGCCTTTACAATGAGCAGTTCTTC. Its protein is CASSQGQGLYNEQFF. Full variable domain (remainder filled in from reference TRBV9 and TRBJ2-1): DSGVTQTPKHLITATGQRVTLRCSPRSGDLSVYWYQQSLDQGLQFLIQYYNGEERAKGNILERFSAQQFPDLHSELNLSSLELGDSALYFCASSQGQGLYNEQFFGPGTRLTVL.

The chain links TRBV7-9 to TRBJ2-2; weak D call: TRBD1 (6 bases). Germline V gene data show CDR1 as SEHNR and CDR2 as FQNEAQ (reference sequence). The CDR3 is 13 amino acids. V was clipped by 8 bases and J by 8 bases, with 15 bases between them. The DNA for the CDR3 is TGTGCCAGCGGCGGACAGAACTTAGGGGAGCTGTTTTTT. It translates to CASGGQNLGELFF.

At least ten counts were recorded for this clonotype. The chain couples TRBV27 to TRBJ2-5; 7 bases line up with TRBD1. The J segment lost 2 bases and the V segment lost 5 bases, leaving 11 bases of the junction unmatched. Germline V gene lookup returns CDR1 MNHEY and CDR2 SMNVEV (reference sequence). The CDR3 sequence is 16 residues long. This CDR3 is CASSIQGNIAQETQYF. CDR3 coding DNA: TGTGCCAGCAGTATACAGGGGAACATAGCTCAAGAGACCCAGTACTTC.

This clonotype was picked up many times. The V gene is TRBV20-1, the J gene TRBJ2-3; maybe TRBD1 (5 bases). Looked up from germline, CDR1 is DFQATT and CDR2 is SNEGSKA (reference sequence). Trimming cost V 2 bases and J 4 bases, with 13 bases left between them. This CDR3 is built from 14 residues. CDR3 coding DNA: TGCAGTGCTAGAACAAGGGTAGGGGCAGATACGCAGTATTTT. Its protein product is CSARTRVGADTQYF.